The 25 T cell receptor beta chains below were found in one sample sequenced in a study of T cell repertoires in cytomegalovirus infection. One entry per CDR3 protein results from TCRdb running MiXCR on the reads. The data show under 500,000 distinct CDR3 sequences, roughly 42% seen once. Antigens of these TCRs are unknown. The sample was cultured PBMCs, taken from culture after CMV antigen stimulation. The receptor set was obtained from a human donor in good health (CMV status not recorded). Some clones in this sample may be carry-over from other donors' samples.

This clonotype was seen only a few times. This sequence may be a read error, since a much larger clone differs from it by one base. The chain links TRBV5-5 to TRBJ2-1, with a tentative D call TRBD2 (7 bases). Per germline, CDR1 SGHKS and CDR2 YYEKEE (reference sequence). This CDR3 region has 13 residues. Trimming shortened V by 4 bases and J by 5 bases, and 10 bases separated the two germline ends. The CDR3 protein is CASSPGGNNEQFF. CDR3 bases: TGTGCCAGCAGCCCGGGGGGCAACAATGAGCAGTTCTTC.

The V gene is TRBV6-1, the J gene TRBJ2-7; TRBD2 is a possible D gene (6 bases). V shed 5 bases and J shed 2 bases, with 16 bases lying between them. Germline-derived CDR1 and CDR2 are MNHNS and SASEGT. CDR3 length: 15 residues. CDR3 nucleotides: TGTGCCAGCAGTTATCAGGGCGGGACCCCCTACGAGCAGTACTTC. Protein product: CASSYQGGTPYEQYF.

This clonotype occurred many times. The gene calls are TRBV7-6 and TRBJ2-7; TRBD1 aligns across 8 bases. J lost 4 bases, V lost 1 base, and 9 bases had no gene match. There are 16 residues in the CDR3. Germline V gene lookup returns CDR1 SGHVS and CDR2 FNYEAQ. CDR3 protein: CASSLEPRTGIYEQYF. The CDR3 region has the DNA TGTGCCAGCAGCTTAGAACCTCGGACAGGGATTTACGAGCAGTACTTC.

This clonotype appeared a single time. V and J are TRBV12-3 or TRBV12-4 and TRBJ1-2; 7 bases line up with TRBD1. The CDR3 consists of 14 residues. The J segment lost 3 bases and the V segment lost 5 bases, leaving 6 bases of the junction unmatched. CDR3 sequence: CASSPRQGYYGYTF. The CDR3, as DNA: TGTGCCAGCAGTCCCCGACAGGGCTACTATGGCTACACCTTC.

CDR3 bases: TGCAGTGCAATACCGGACGGATCCTACGAGCAGTACTTC. It is translated as CSAIPDGSYEQYF. The chain carries TRBV20-1 and TRBJ2-7; D remains ambiguous. The CDR3 extends over 13 amino acids. Germline V lookup: CDR1 DFQATT, CDR2 SNEGSKA (reference sequence). V was clipped by 6 bases and J by 1 base, with 13 bases between them.

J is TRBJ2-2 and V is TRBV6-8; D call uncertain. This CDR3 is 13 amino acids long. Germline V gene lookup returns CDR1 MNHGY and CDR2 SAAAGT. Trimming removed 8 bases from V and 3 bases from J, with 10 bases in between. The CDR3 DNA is TGTGCCAGCTGTCACTTGGACACCGGGGAGCTGTTTTTT. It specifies CASCHLDTGELFF.

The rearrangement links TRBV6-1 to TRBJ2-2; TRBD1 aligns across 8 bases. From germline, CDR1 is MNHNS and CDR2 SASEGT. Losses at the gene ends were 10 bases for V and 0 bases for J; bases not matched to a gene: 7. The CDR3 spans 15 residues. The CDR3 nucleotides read TGTGCCACCAAAACAGGGGGTACGAACACCGGGGAGCTGTTTTTT. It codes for CATKTGGTNTGELFF.

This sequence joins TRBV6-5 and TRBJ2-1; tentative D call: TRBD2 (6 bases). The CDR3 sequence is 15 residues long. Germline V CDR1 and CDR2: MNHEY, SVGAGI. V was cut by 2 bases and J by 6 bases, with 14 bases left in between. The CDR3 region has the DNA TGTGCCAGCAGTTACGGGACTTCGGCGAGCAATGAGCAGTTCTTC. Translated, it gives CASSYGTSASNEQFF.

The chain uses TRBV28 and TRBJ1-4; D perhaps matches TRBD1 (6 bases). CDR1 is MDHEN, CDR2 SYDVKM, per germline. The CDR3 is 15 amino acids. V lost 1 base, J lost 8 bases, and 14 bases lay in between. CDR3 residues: CASSLFGGAEEKLFF. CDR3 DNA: TGTGCCAGCAGTTTATTTGGGGGCGCTGAGGAAAAACTGTTTTTT.

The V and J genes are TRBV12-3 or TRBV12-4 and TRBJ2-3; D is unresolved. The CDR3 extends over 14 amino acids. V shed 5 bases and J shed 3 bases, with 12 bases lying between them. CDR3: CASSPGYLTDTQYF. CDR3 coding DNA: TGTGCCAGCAGTCCCGGTTACCTTACAGATACGCAGTATTTT.

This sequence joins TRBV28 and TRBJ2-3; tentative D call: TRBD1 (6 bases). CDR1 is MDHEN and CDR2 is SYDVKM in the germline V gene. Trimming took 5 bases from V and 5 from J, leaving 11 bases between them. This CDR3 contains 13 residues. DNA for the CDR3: TGTGCCAGCAGTAACACGGACAGAGATACGCAGTATTTT. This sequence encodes CASSNTDRDTQYF.

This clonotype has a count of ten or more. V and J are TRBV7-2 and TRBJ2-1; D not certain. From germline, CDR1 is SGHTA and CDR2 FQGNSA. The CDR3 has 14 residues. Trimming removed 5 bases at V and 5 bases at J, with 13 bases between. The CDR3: CASSPSIIHNEQFF. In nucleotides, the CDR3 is TGTGCCAGCAGCCCTAGTATCATACACAATGAGCAGTTCTTC.

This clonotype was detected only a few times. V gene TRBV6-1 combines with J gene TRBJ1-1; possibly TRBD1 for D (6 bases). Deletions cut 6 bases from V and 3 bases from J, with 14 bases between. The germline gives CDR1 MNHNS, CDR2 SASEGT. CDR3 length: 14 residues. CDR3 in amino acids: CASSLTGGYTEAFF. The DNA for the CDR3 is TGTGCCAGCAGCCTGACAGGAGGTTACACTGAAGCTTTCTTT.

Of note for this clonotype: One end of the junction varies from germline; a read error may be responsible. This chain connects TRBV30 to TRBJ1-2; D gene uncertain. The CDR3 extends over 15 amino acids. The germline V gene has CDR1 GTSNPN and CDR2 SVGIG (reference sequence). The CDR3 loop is CAWSTAFTGDYGHTF. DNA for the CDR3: TGTGCCTGGTCGACCGCCTTCACCGGCGACTATGGCCACACCTTC. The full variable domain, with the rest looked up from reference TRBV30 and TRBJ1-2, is SQTIHQWPATLVQPVGSPLSLECTVEGTSNPNLYWYRQAAGRGLQLLFYSVGIGQISSEVPQNLSASRPQDRQFILSSKKLLLSDSGFYLCAWSTAFTGDYGHTFGSGTRLTVV.

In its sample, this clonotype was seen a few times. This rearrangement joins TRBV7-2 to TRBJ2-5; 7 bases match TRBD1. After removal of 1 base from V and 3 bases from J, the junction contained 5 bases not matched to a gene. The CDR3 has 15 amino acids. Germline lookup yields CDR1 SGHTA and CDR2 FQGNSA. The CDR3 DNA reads TGTGCCAGCAGCTTAGTGACAGGGATGAAAGAGACCCAGTACTTC. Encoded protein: CASSLVTGMKETQYF.

In nucleotides, the CDR3 is TGCAGTGCCATTACGACCGGGGACACCTACGAGCAGTACTTC. Amino acid sequence: CSAITTGDTYEQYF. The gene calls are TRBV20-1 and TRBJ2-7; D may be TRBD1 (6 bases). V gave up 6 bases and J gave up 2 bases, with 17 bases separating them. The V gene's germline CDR1 is DFQATT and CDR2 SNEGSKA (reference sequence). The CDR3 sequence is 14 residues long.

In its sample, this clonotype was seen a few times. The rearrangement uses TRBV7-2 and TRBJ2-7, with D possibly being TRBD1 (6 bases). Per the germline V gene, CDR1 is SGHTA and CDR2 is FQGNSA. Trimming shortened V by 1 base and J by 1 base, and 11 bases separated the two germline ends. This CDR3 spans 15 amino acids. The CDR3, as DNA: TGTGCCAGCAGCTTAGACCGGGACACTTCCTACGAGCAGTACTTC. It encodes CASSLDRDTSYEQYF.

The CDR3 reads CASGRQQVAYGYTF. In DNA form, the CDR3 reads TGTGCCAGTGGACGACAACAGGTGGCCTATGGCTACACCTTC. The chain employs TRBV19 and TRBJ1-2, with TRBD1 as a possible D gene (5 bases). The germline CDR1 and CDR2 sequences are LNHDA and SQIVND (reference sequence). This CDR3 has 14 amino acids. V was cut by 8 bases and J by 4 bases, with 17 bases left in between. Full variable domain (outside the CDR3, taken from reference TRBV19 and TRBJ1-2): DGGITQSPKYLFRKEGQNVTLSCEQNLNHDAMYWYRQDPGQGLRLIYYSQIVNDFQKGDIAEGYSVSREKKESFPLTVTSAQKNPTAFYLCASGRQQVAYGYTFGSGTRLTVV.

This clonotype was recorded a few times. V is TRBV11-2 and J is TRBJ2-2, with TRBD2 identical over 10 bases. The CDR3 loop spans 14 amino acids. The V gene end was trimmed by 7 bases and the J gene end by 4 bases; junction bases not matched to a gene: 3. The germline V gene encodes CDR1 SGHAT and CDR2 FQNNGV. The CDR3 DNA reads TGTGCCAGCAATAGACTAGCGGGCACCGGGGAGCTGTTTTTT. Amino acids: CASNRLAGTGELFF.

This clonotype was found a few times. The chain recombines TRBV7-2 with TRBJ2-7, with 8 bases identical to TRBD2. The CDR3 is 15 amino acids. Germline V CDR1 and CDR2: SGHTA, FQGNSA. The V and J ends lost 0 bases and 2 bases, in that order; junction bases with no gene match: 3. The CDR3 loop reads CASSLASGRTYEQYF. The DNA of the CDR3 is TGTGCCAGCAGCTTAGCGAGCGGGAGAACCTACGAGCAGTACTTC.

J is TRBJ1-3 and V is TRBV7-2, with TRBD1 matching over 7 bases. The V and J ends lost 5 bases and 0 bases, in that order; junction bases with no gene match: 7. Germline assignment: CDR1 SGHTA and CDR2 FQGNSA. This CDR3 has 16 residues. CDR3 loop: CASSLGQLSSGNTIYF. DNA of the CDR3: TGTGCCAGCAGCCTGGGACAGCTAAGCTCTGGAAACACCATATATTTT.

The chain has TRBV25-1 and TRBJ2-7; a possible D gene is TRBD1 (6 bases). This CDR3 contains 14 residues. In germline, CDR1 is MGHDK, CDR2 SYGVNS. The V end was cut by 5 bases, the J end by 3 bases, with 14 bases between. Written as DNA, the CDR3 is TGTGCCAGCAGTACGGACAGAAGTGGCTACGAGCAGTACTTC. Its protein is CASSTDRSGYEQYF.

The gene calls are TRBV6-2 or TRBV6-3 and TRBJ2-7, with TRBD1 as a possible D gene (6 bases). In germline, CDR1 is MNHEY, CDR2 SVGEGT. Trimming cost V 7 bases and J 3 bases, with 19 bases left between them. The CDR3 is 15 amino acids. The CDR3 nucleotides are TGTGCCAGCATAAGGTCGATGGACAGAGACTACGAGCAGTACTTC. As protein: CASIRSMDRDYEQYF.

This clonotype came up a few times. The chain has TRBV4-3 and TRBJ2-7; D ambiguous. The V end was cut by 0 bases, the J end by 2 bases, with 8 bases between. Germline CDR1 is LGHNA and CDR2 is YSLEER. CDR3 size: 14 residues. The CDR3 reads CASSQDTGTYEQYF. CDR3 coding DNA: TGCGCCAGCAGCCAAGACACGGGTACCTACGAGCAGTACTTC.

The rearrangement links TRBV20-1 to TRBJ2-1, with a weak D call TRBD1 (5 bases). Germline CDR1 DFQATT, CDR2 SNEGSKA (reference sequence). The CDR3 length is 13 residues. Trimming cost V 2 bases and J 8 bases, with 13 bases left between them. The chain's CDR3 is CSARPQGPHEQFF. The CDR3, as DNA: TGCAGTGCTAGACCCCAGGGTCCGCATGAGCAGTTCTTC.